This T cell receptor beta chain was captured in a study of blood T cells in healthy people across ages. Broader study findings: The study found more naive CD4+ cells and higher diversity in long-lived than aged donors. Significant beta diversity loss was already apparent by age approximately 38, declining roughly linearly.

This clonotype was seen a few times. No antigen is known for it. Total RNA was extracted at no less than 6 micrograms per sample. Primed by a sample-barcoded 5' primer and a J-beta primer mix, a second PCR proceeded for about 6 to 11 cycles. MiXCR was run by TCRdb on the 5' RACE reads, yielding one entry per CDR3 protein. The sample includes roughly 730,000 distinct CDR3 sequences, roughly 56% of them seen just once. The material sequenced was blood. The clonotype comes from a man aged 35-49 years in good health.

CDR3 coding DNA: TGCAGTGCTAGAGGAGGCTCCGGGACCTATGGCTACACCTTC. Translation: CSARGGSGTYGYTF. V gene TRBV20-1 combines with J gene TRBJ1-2; a possible D gene is TRBD1 (5 bases). The CDR3 covers 14 residues. CDR1 is DFQATT, CDR2 SNEGSKA, per germline (reference sequence). V was pared by 1 base and J by 4 bases, with 13 bases between.